This T cell receptor (beta chain) was obtained from a study of shared clonotypes between healthy human individuals. Only in-frame clones appear in the TCRdb table, and some are missing; sequencing was by immunoSEQ multiplex PCR. Counted here are about 2.4 million clones, over 85% occurring once; the ten biggest clones make up approximately 0.36%. CDR3 length equals 14 residues. The germline gives CDR1 SGHVS, CDR2 FQNEAQ. V was cut by 6 bases and J by 6 bases, with 14 bases left in between. This receptor was identified in a man between 18 and 29 years old in good health. Some clones in this sample may be carry-over from other donors' samples. The chain combines TRBV7-8 with TRBJ2-2; perhaps TRBD2 as D (6 bases). Sequences were obtained from naive CD4+ T cells from PBMCs. Subset defined: CD45RA+ positively selected. CDR3 nucleotide sequence: TGTGCCAGCAGACTAGCTATTCCCTCCGGGGAGCTGTTTTTT. This gives the protein CASRLAIPSGELFF.